These T cell receptor beta chains were read from a single sample in a study of Graves' ophthalmopathy and Graves' hyperthyroidism. TCRdb recomputed calls from the multiplex PCR reads with MiXCR, one row per CDR3 protein. Of under 250,000 distinct CDR3 sequences in the sample, roughly 27% were seen once. Source material: peripheral blood. The receptors were gathered from a man aged 50-60 years with Graves' ophthalmopathy. CDR3s leave out the opening cysteine and the closing phenylalanine or tryptophan.

V,CDR3
TRBV20-1,SAREAGIAEAF
TRBV30,AWSVLGTGVEAF
TRBV2,ASSRASGSRYEQY
TRBV2,ASSDRSQETQY
TRBV6-1,ASTDSGYSYEQY
TRBV12-3/TRBV12-4,ASSPDRGGQPQH
TRBV27,ASSFSTTYEQY
TRBV7-2,ASSFGGPYEQY
TRBV7-8,ASSFGLAGGTQY
TRBV18,ASSPLENGHTGELF
TRBV12-3/TRBV12-4,ASRAGLGYT
TRBV19,ASSMRTNTGELF
TRBV28,ASSFTGGYT
TRBV7-2,ASSPLGVGYTEAF
TRBV4-3,ASSQKQIGRGRETQY
TRBV5-1,ASSFSPGQGETQY
TRBV12-3/TRBV12-4,ASSRHTGELF
TRBV12-3/TRBV12-4,ATSQAGANVLT
TRBV6-1,ASSEGSTEAF
TRBV29-1,SVEDPGHMNTGELF
TRBV4-2,ASSQGPDYSNQPQH
TRBV20-1,SARVQGRGEQY